What follows is one T cell receptor (beta chain) and its context. This entry belongs to a study of control samples from healthy donors and cancer patients. Sequencing used immunoSEQ multiplex PCR; TCRdb keeps in-frame clones, though not all of them. This sample carries approximately 140,000 clones, roughly 94% of them seen once, and the ten largest clones take around 13%. Sequencing was done on a sample of blood. This sequence originates from a man aged 35 to 55 in good health.

The CDR3 protein is CASSSSTRNQPQHF. DNA for the CDR3: TGTGCCAGCAGTTCCTCGACCCGCAATCAGCCCCAGCATTTT. The J gene is TRBJ1-5, the V gene TRBV28, with D unclear. Germline V gene lookup returns CDR1 MDHEN and CDR2 SYDVKM. This CDR3 comprises 14 residues. With 4 bases removed from V and 2 bases from J, the gap between germline ends came to 9 bases.